A selection of T cell receptor beta chains follows, all from one sample in a study of metastatic and nonmetastatic thyroid tumors. TCRdb re-called the PCR reads with MiXCR. The sample contains about 24,000 clones, roughly a quarter of which appear only once. The specimen sequenced was tumor tissue. All receptors come from a male donor with papillary thyroid cancer or a benign thyroid nodule (not recorded which). Some clones in this sample may be carry-over from other donors' samples. Each CDR3 is given with its conserved first and last residue. Fields, in order: J gene, D gene, clone size, V gene, CDR3 DNA, CDR3 protein. D genes are given only for firm matches. Not all rows give a size; the values are once, few, many and, for expanded clones, a class.

J gene: TRBJ2-7; D gene: NA; clone size: many; V gene: TRBV5-1; CDR3 DNA: TGCGCCAGCAGAGCCCCCGGAACCCTACGCGAGCAGTACTTC; CDR3 protein: CASRAPGTLREQYF
J gene: TRBJ2-5; D gene: TRBD2; clone size: many; V gene: TRBV10-3; CDR3 DNA: TGTGCCACCGGACTAGGGGAAAATGGGGGATTAGAGACCCAGTACTTC; CDR3 protein: CATGLGENGGLETQYF
J gene: TRBJ2-2; D gene: NA; clone size: many; V gene: TRBV6-4; CDR3 DNA: TGTGCCAGCAGTGTGGAGGGGGCGAACACCGGGGAGCTGTTTTTT; CDR3 protein: CASSVEGANTGELFF
J gene: TRBJ2-5; D gene: TRBD2; clone size: many; V gene: TRBV29-1; CDR3 DNA: TGCAGCGTTGAAGGGGGGGGGGTAAGAGGGACCCAGTACTTC; CDR3 protein: CSVEGGGVRGTQYF
J gene: TRBJ2-1; D gene: TRBD2; clone size: many; V gene: TRBV11-1; CDR3 DNA: TGTGCCAGCAGCCCCCTCCGTGCGGGAGGGGCGGATGAGCAGTTCTTC; CDR3 protein: CASSPLRAGGADEQFF
J gene: TRBJ1-1; D gene: NA; clone size: many; V gene: TRBV2; CDR3 DNA: TGTGCCAGCAGCCAGGACATGAACACTGAAGCTTTCTTT; CDR3 protein: CASSQDMNTEAFF
J gene: TRBJ1-4; D gene: NA; clone size: many; V gene: TRBV6-1; CDR3 DNA: TGTGCCAGCAGACCCATCGCAACTAATGAAAAACTGTTTTTT; CDR3 protein: CASRPIATNEKLFF
J gene: TRBJ2-1; D gene: NA; clone size: many; V gene: TRBV30; CDR3 DNA: TGTGCCGCAAAGAGCGGGTTCTACAATGAGCAGTTCTTC; CDR3 protein: CAAKSGFYNEQFF
J gene: TRBJ1-5; D gene: TRBD1; clone size: many; V gene: TRBV20-1; CDR3 DNA: TGCAGTGCTTCACCACAGGGGGATCAGCCCCAGCATTTT; CDR3 protein: CSASPQGDQPQHF
J gene: TRBJ2-7; D gene: NA; clone size: NA; V gene: TRBV4-3; CDR3 DNA: TGCGCCAGCAGCCAAGATCCAGGGATGGGTTCCTACGAGCAGTACTTC; CDR3 protein: CASSQDPGMGSYEQYF
J gene: TRBJ1-2; D gene: NA; clone size: many; V gene: TRBV5-1; CDR3 DNA: TGCGCCAGCAGCTTGGCGGACTATGGCTACACCTTC; CDR3 protein: CASSLADYGYTF
J gene: TRBJ2-6; D gene: NA; clone size: few; V gene: TRBV6-2/TRBV6-3; CDR3 DNA: TGTGCCAGCAGTCTCTCCCTCTCTGGGGCCAACGTCCTGACTTTC; CDR3 protein: CASSLSLSGANVLTF
J gene: TRBJ1-2; D gene: NA; clone size: NA; V gene: TRBV20-1; CDR3 DNA: TGCAGTGCTCGAGATCCGAGTGAATACTATGGCTACACCTTC; CDR3 protein: CSARDPSEYYGYTF
J gene: TRBJ1-2; D gene: NA; clone size: many; V gene: TRBV6-1; CDR3 DNA: TGTGCCAGCAGAAAGGGAAACTATGGCTACACCTTC; CDR3 protein: CASRKGNYGYTF
J gene: TRBJ2-7; D gene: NA; clone size: NA; V gene: TRBV20-1; CDR3 DNA: TGCAGTGCCCTAGACAGGATCGGGACCTACGAGCAGTACTTC; CDR3 protein: CSALDRIGTYEQYF
J gene: TRBJ2-7; D gene: TRBD2; clone size: medium-sized; V gene: TRBV6-1; CDR3 DNA: TGTGCCAGCAGAGGACTAGCGAGCTACGAGCAGTACTTC; CDR3 protein: CASRGLASYEQYF